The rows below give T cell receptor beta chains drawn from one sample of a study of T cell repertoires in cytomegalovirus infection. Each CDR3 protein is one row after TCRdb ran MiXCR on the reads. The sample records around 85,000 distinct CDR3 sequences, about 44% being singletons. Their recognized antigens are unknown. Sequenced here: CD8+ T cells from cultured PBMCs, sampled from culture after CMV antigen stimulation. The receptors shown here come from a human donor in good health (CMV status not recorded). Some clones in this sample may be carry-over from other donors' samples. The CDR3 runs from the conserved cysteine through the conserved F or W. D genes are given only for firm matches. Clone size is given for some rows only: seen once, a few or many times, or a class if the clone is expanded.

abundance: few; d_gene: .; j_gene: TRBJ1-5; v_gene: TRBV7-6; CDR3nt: TGTGCCAGCAGCGCCCCCGACACGCCCCAGCATTTT; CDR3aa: CASSAPDTPQHF
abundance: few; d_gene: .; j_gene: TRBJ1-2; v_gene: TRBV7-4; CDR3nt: TGTGCCAGCAGCTTAGGTCCAGCTGGCTACACCTTC; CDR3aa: CASSLGPAGYTF
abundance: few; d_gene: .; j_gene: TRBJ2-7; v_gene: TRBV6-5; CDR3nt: TGTGCCAGCAGTTACTCGGAAAGACCCTACGAGCAGTACTTC; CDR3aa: CASSYSERPYEQYF
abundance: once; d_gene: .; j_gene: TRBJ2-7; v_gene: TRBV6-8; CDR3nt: TGTGCCAGCAGCCATGGACATGAGCGCTACGAGCAGTACTTC; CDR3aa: CASSHGHERYEQYF
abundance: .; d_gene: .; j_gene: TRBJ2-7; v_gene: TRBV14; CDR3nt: TGTGCCAGCAGCCAGGAAACCGGGGGTTACTCCTACGAGCAGTACTTC; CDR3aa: CASSQETGGYSYEQYF
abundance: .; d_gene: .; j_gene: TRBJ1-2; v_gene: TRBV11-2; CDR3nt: TGTGCCAGCAGCCCGCCGGGGGTAAAGGACTATGGCTACACCTTC; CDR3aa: CASSPPGVKDYGYTF
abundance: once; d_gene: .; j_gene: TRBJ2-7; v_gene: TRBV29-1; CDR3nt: TGCAGCGTCCGAGGGTTGGCTAGCGCTACCTACGAGCAGTACTTC; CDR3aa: CSVRGLASATYEQYF
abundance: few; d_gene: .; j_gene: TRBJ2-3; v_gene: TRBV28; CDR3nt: TGTGCCAGCAGTTTATTACGAGATAGGGATACGCAGTATTTT; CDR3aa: CASSLLRDRDTQYF
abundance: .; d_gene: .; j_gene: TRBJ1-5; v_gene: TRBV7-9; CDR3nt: TGTGCCAGCAGCTTTCTGGATCAGCCCCAGCATTTT; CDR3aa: CASSFLDQPQHF
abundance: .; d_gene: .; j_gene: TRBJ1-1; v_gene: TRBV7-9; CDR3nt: TGTGCCAGCAGCTCCGCCGGGACCCTGAACACTGAAGCTTTCTTT; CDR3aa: CASSSAGTLNTEAFF
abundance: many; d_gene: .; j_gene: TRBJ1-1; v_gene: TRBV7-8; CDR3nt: TGTGCCAGCAGCTTAGTGGGAAGGATCTCGAACACTGAAGCTTTCTTT; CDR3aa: CASSLVGRISNTEAFF
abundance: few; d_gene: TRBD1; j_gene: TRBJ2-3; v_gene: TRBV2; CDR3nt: TGTGCCAGCAGGGGCTCGGACAGGTCGCAGTATTTT; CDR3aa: CASRGSDRSQYF
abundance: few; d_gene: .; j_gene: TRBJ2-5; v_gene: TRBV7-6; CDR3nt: TGTGCCAGCAGCTCATACAGGGCGGCGGAGACCCAGTACTTC; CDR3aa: CASSSYRAAETQYF
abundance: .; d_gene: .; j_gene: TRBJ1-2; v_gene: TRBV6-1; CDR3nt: TGTGCCAGCAGTGAAGTACAGCCGACCGGCTACACCTTC; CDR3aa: CASSEVQPTGYTF
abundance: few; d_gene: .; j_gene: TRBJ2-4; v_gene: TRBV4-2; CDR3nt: TGTGCCAGCAGCCAAGTAGCGTGGGCCAAAAACATTCAGTACTTC; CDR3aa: CASSQVAWAKNIQYF
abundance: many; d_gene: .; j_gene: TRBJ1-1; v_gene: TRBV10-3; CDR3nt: TGTGCCATCAGTGAGGAGACACCAAACACTGAAGCTTTCTTT; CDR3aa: CAISEETPNTEAFF
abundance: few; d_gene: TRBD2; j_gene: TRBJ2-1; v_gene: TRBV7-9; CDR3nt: TGTGCCAGCAGCTTGGTCGGGCGGGAGTTCGTGGAGGAGCAGTTCTTC; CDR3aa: CASSLVGREFVEEQFF
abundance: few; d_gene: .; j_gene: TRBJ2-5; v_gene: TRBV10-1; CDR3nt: TGCGCCAGCAGTGAGGATCAGGCTACTCAAGAGACCCAGTACTTC; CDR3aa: CASSEDQATQETQYF
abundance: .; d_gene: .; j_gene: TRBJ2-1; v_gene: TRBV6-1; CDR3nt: TGTGCCAGCAGCCATCAATCGGCAGCTGGGAATGAGCAGTTCTTC; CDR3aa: CASSHQSAAGNEQFF
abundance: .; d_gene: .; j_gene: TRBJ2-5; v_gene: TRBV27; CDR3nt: TGTGCCAGCAGTTTAGGCAGGCAGGGAGGTATCCAAGAGACCCAGTACTTC; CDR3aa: CASSLGRQGGIQETQYF
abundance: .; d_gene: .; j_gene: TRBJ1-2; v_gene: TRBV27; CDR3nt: TGTGCCAGCAGTCGACCGGGAGAAGGCGGCTACACCTTC; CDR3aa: CASSRPGEGGYTF
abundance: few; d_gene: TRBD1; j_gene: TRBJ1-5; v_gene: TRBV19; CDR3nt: TGTGCCAGTAGAATGGACAGGGAGGGCAATCAGCCCCAGCATTTT; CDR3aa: CASRMDREGNQPQHF
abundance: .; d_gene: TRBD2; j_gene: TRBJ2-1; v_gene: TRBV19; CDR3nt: TGTGCCAGTAGTATCGGCGGGAGGGGCAATGAGCAGTTCTTC; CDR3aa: CASSIGGRGNEQFF
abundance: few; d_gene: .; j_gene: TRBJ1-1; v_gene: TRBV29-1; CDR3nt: TGCAGCGGCCTCGAGACCCCGAACACTGAAGCTTTCTTT; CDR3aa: CSGLETPNTEAFF
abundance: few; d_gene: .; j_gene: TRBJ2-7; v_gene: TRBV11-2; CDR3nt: TGTGCCAGCAGCTCCCTTAGGGGAGGCCCCTACTACGAGCAGTACTTC; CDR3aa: CASSSLRGGPYYEQYF
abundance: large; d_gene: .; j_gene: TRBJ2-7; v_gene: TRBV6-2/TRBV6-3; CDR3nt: TGTGCCAGCAGTTACCCACCTCCAGAGCAGTACTTC; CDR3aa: CASSYPPPEQYF
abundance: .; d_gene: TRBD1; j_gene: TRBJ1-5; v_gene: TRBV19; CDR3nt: TGTGCCAGTAGTATTGAGGGGGCAAGGGATCAGCCCCAGCATTTT; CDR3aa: CASSIEGARDQPQHF
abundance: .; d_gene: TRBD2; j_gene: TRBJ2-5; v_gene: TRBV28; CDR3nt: TGTGCCAGCAGGCAGGGACTAAAGGAGACCCAGTACTTC; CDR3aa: CASRQGLKETQYF
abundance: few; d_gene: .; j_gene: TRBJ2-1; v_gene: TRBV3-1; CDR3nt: TGTGCCAGCAGCCAAGAGGACTGGGGGTTCAGAAATGAGCAGTTCTTC; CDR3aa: CASSQEDWGFRNEQFF
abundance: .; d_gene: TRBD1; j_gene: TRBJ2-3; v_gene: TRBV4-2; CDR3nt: TGTGCCAGCAGCCAACGGACAGGACCAGATACGCAGTATTTT; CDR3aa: CASSQRTGPDTQYF
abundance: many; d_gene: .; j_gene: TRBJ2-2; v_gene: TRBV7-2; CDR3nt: TGTGCCAGCAGCTTAGTTAGGACGGAGAACACCGGGGAGCTGTTTTTT; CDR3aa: CASSLVRTENTGELFF
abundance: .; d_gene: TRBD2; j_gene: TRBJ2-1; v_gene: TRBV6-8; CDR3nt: TGTGCCAGCAGTCAACTAGCGGGGGCTTACAATGAGCAGTTCTTC; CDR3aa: CASSQLAGAYNEQFF
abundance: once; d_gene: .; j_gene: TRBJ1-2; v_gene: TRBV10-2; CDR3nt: TGCGCCACCTTGGGGGTAACTAACTATGGCTACACCTTC; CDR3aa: CATLGVTNYGYTF
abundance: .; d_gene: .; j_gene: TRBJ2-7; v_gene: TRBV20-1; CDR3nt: TGCAGTGCTAGAGATCGGGCTAGAGCGTCGGATGAGCAGTACTTC; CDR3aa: CSARDRARASDEQYF
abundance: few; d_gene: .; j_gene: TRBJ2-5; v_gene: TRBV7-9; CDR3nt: TGTGCCAGCAGCTTAGGGACTCACGGTAGAGAGACCCAGTACTTC; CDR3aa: CASSLGTHGRETQYF
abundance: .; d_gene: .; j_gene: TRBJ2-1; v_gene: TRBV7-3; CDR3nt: TGTGCCAGCAGCGCGTTCAGAGACAATGAGCAGTTCTTC; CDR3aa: CASSAFRDNEQFF
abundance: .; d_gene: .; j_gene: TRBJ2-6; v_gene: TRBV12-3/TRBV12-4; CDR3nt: TGTGCCAGCAGTTTGGATGTCTCTGGGGCCAACGTCCTGACTTTC; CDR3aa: CASSLDVSGANVLTF
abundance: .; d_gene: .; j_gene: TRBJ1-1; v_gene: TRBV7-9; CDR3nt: TGTGCCAGCAGCTTATTAACAGGATGGACTGAAGCTTTCTTT; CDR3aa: CASSLLTGWTEAFF
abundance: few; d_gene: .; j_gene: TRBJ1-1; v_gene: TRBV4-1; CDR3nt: TGCGCCAGCAGCCAAGCGTTGAGTAACACTGAAGCTTTCTTT; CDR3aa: CASSQALSNTEAFF
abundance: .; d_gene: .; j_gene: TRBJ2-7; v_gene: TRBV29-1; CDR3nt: TGCAGCGTTGTTAGTACAGGGAAGTACGAGCAGTACTTC; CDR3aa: CSVVSTGKYEQYF
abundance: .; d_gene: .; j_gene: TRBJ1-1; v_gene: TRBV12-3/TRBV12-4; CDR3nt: TGTGCCAGCAGCCACGGAGGGGGCACTGAAGCTTTCTTT; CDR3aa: CASSHGGGTEAFF
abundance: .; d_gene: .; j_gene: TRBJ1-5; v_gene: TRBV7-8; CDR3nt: TGTGCCAGCAGCTTATCGGGGGACTGGCAGCCCCAGCATTTT; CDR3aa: CASSLSGDWQPQHF
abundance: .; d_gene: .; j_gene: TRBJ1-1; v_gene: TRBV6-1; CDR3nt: TGTGCCAGCATCGACACCGGGACTGAAGCTTTCTTT; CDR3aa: CASIDTGTEAFF
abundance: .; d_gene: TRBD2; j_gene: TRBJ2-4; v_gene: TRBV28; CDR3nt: TGTGCCAGCAGTTTGCGTCGGGGGGGTAAGGAGCATCAGTACTTC; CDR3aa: CASSLRRGGKEHQYF
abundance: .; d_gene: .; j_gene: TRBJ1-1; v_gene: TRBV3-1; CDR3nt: TGTGCCAGCAGCAAAGGAGGAAAGCCTGAAGCTTTCTTT; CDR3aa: CASSKGGKPEAFF
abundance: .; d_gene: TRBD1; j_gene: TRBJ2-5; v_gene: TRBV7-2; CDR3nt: TGTGCCAGCAGCCATCAGGGGGAAGGCCTTGAAGAGACCCAGTACTTC; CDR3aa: CASSHQGEGLEETQYF
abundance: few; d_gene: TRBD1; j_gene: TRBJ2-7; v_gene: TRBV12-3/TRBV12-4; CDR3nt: TGTGCCAGCAGTTTGGTGCAGGGGGCTTACGAGCAGTACTTC; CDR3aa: CASSLVQGAYEQYF
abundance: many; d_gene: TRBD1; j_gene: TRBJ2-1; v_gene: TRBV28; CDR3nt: TGTGCCAGCAGTCCTTTGGACAGGGGAGTGGACAATGAGCAGTTCTTC; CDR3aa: CASSPLDRGVDNEQFF
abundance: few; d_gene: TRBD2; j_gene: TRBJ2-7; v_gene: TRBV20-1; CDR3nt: TGCAGTGCTAGAGACCCCCTCTCCGGGACTACGCTCTACGAGCAGTACTTC; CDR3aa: CSARDPLSGTTLYEQYF
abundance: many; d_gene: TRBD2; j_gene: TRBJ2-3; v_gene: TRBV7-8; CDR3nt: TGTGCCAGCAGCCTCGGGACTAGCGGCCTTAGCACAGATACGCAGTATTTT; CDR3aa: CASSLGTSGLSTDTQYF
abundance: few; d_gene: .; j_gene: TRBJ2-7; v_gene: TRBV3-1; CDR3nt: TGTGCCAGCAGCCAACTCAGGGACCCAAACTACGAGCAGTACTTC; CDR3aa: CASSQLRDPNYEQYF
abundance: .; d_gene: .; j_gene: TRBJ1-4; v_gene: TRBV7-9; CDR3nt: TGTGCCAGCAGCTTAGCCGTTATGGGGACTAATGAAAAACTGTTTTTT; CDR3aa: CASSLAVMGTNEKLFF
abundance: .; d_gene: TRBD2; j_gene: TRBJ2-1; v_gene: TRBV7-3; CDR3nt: TGTGCCAGCAGCTTCCGCAGCGGGAGCTCCTACAATGAGCAGTTCTTC; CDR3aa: CASSFRSGSSYNEQFF
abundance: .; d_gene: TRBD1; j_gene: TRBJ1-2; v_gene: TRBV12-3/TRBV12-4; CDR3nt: TGTGCCAGCAGTTTAGCCGGGGGACAGGGGGCCGACTATGGCTACACCTTC; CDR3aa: CASSLAGGQGADYGYTF
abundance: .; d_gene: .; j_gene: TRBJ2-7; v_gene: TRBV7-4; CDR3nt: TGTGCCAGCAGCTTTAGCGAGCAGTACTTC; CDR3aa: CASSFSEQYF
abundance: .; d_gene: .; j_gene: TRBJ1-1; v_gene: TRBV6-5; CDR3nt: TGTGCCAGCAGTTACTCCGCGCAGGGAGTTTTCACTGAAGCTTTCTTT; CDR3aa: CASSYSAQGVFTEAFF
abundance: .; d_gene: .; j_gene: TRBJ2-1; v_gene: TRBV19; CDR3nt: TGCTCGTCGGCCCGAAATTTATACAATGAGCAGTTCTTC; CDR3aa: CSSARNLYNEQFF
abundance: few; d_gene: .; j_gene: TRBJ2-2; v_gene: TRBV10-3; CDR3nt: TGTGCCATCAGTGAGTCGACGGTCACAGAGAACACCGGGGAGCTGTTTTTT; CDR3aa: CAISESTVTENTGELFF